Each of the 21 T cell receptor beta chains below was sequenced from the same sample in a study of memory CD8 T cells in hepatitis C reinfection. Time point here: late/post reinfection, 12 to 24 weeks after detection. No in vitro expansion preceded TCR sequencing of the sorted cells. Here immunoSEQ multiplex PCR was the method, and the copy in TCRdb shows in-frame clones only, minus some. The sample has some 46,000 clones; about 91% are singletons. The sequenced sample was naive CD8+ T cells sorted from blood. The receptors derive from a man aged 18 to 35 with hepatitis C virus infection.

This clone has a single count. The chain is built from TRBV28 and TRBJ2-7; 7 nucleotides agree with TRBD2. The V gene end was trimmed by 7 bases and the J gene end by 2 bases; junction bases not matched to a gene: 5. The CDR3 sequence is 13 residues long. Germline V CDR1 and CDR2: MDHEN, SYDVKM. The CDR3 sequence: CASTFGRTYEQYF. The CDR3 DNA sequence: TGTGCCAGCACCTTCGGGAGGACCTACGAGCAGTACTTC. Filled out from reference TRBV28 and TRBJ2-7, the complete variable domain reads DVKVTQSSRYLVKRTGEKVFLECVQDMDHENMFWYRQDPGLGLRLIYFSYDVKMKEKGDIPEGYSVSREKKERFSLILESASTNQTSMYLCASTFGRTYEQYFGPGTRLTVT.

The chain recombines TRBV21-1 with TRBJ1-5; TRBD1, as called in the table, went unchecked against the DNA. TRBV21-1 is recorded as a pseudogene. This CDR3 has 14 amino acids. The DNA of the CDR3 is TGTGCCAGCAGCAAAGACAGGGGGCGGCAGCCCCAGCATTTT. Residues: CASSKDRGRQPQHF.

This chain joins TRBV27 and TRBJ2-7, with 8 positions matching TRBD2. The germline gives CDR1 MNHEY, CDR2 SMNVEV (reference sequence). The CDR3 totals 15 residues. Losses at the gene ends were 3 bases for V and 0 bases for J; bases not matched to a gene: 4. The CDR3 spells CASSFTSGPSYEQYF. As DNA, the CDR3 is TGTGCCAGCAGTTTCACTAGCGGCCCCTCCTACGAGCAGTACTTC.

The chain employs TRBV5-6 and TRBJ2-7, with TRBD2 identical over 7 bases. Germline CDR1 and CDR2: SGHDT and YYEEEE. V lost 2 bases, J lost 5 bases, and 4 bases stayed unmatched. The CDR3 length is 13 residues. CDR3 bases: TGTGCCAGCAGCTTCCCTGGGGGGGACGAGCAGTACTTC. Amino acids: CASSFPGGDEQYF.

V is TRBV1 and J is TRBJ2-7; TRBD2 is the table's D call, not checked against the DNA. TRBV1 is designated a pseudogene. CDR3 size: 18 residues. The CDR3 coding sequence is TGCACCAGCAGCCAAGTCGTAGGCGGGAGCCGCCCTCTTTACGAGCAGTACTTC. Encoded protein: CTSSQVVGGSRPLYEQYF.

V gene TRBV5-4 combines with J gene TRBJ1-3, with TRBD1 as a possible D gene (6 bases). V lost 4 bases to trimming and J lost 4 bases, with 12 bases between them. This CDR3 is 14 amino acids long. Germline values: CDR1 SGHNT, CDR2 YYREEE (reference sequence). The CDR3: CASSHDRLGNTIYF. The CDR3 coding sequence is TGTGCCAGCAGCCATGACAGGTTGGGAAACACCATATATTTT.

This rearrangement joins TRBV2 to TRBJ2-1; 11 nucleotides agree with TRBD1. The germline V gene encodes CDR1 SNHLY and CDR2 FYNNEI. V lost 6 bases, J lost 9 bases, and 13 bases stayed unmatched. The CDR3 covers 16 residues. In nucleotides, the CDR3 is TGTGCCAGCAGGGCCGGGACAGGGGGTAACGGTGGTGAGCAGTTCTTC. Amino acids: CASRAGTGGNGGEQFF.

The J gene is TRBJ1-1, the V gene TRBV27; 7 bases are a match to TRBD1. J was trimmed by 1 base and V by 4 bases; bases with no gene match: 3. Germline V gene data show CDR1 as MNHEY and CDR2 as SMNVEV (reference sequence). The CDR3 runs 14 residues. The CDR3 here is CASSSGTANTEAFF. The DNA for the CDR3 is TGTGCCAGCAGTTCGGGGACAGCGAACACTGAAGCTTTCTTT.

The CDR3 reads CASSEYGGSGNTIYF. CDR3 nucleotide sequence: TGTGCCAGCAGTGAATATGGAGGGTCTGGAAACACCATATATTTT. This chain uses TRBV25-1 with TRBJ1-3, with D hard to call. The length of the CDR3 is 15 residues. Germline CDR1 MGHDK, CDR2 SYGVNS. The V end lost 0 bases, the J end lost 1 base, and 7 bases lay between the germline ends. Supplemented by reference TRBV25-1 and TRBJ1-3, the full variable domain reads EADIYQTPRYLVIGTGKKITLECSQTMGHDKMYWYQQDPGMELHLIHYSYGVNSTEKGDLSSESTVSRIRTEHFPLTLESARPSHTSQYLCASSEYGGSGNTIYFGEGSWLTVV.

The chain has TRBV19 and TRBJ2-1; TRBD1 matches 9 bases. Trimming cost V 4 bases and J 4 bases; bases outside gene matches: 8. CDR1 is LNHDA and CDR2 is SQIVND in the germline V gene (reference sequence). CDR3 length: 16 amino acids. CDR3: CASSKQGAPNYNEQFF. CDR3 DNA sequence: TGTGCCAGTAGTAAACAGGGGGCGCCTAATTACAATGAGCAGTTCTTC. Looking up the rest from reference TRBV19 and TRBJ2-1 gives the full variable domain: DGGITQSPKYLFRKEGQNVTLSCEQNLNHDAMYWYRQDPGQGLRLIYYSQIVNDFQKGDIAEGYSVSREKKESFPLTVTSAQKNPTAFYLCASSKQGAPNYNEQFFGPGTRLTVL.

The rearrangement links TRBV19 to TRBJ2-7, with D possibly TRBD1 on 6 matching bases. V lost 11 bases to trimming and J lost 1 base, with 18 bases between them. The CDR3 consists of 14 residues. CDR1 is LNHDA, CDR2 SQIVND, per germline (reference sequence). The CDR3 here is CAPQGTTYSYEQYV. CDR3 coding DNA: TGTGCCCCACAAGGGACAACTTATTCCTACGAGCAGTACGTC.

This clone has more than one count but fewer than ten. The chain joins TRBV2 to TRBJ1-1, with 8 nucleotides matching TRBD1. The V and J ends lost 6 bases and 1 base, in that order; junction bases with no gene match: 4. The germline V gene encodes CDR1 SNHLY and CDR2 FYNNEI. The CDR3 is made up of 14 amino acids. CDR3 residues: CASSMTGENTEAFF. The CDR3 region has the DNA TGTGCCAGCAGCATGACAGGGGAGAACACTGAAGCTTTCTTT.

The rearrangement links TRBV28 to TRBJ2-1; possibly TRBD2 for D (6 bases). CDR3 length equals 17 residues. Looked up from germline, CDR1 is MDHEN and CDR2 is SYDVKM. Trimming removed 6 bases at V and 3 bases at J, with 21 bases between. The CDR3 DNA is TGTGCCAGCAGCACGGTGTTGGCCGGGAGAAGCTACAATGAGCAGTTCTTC. Protein product: CASSTVLAGRSYNEQFF.

This chain connects TRBV6-5 to TRBJ2-3; 9 nucleotides match TRBD1. J was trimmed by 3 bases and V by 8 bases; bases with no gene match: 9. This CDR3 spans 15 amino acids. From germline, CDR1 is MNHEY and CDR2 SVGAGI. The CDR3 bases are TGTGCCAGCCGCCCTGGGACAGGGATGACAGATACGCAGTATTTT. Protein product: CASRPGTGMTDTQYF.

This clone is a singleton in its sample. The V call is TRBV6-1, the J call TRBJ2-7; 10 bases are shared with TRBD1. The CDR3 covers 15 residues. Germline CDR1 MNHNS, CDR2 SASEGT. Trimming at V came to 6 bases and at J to 2 bases, leaving 7 bases not matched to a gene. The CDR3 region has the DNA TGTGCCAGCAGAGATACCGGGACAGGGGCCTACGAGCAGTACGTC. Protein sequence: CASRDTGTGAYEQYV.

The chain uses TRBV5-6 and TRBJ2-7, with 8 bases matching TRBD1. Germline CDR1 reads SGHDT; CDR2 reads YYEEEE. Germline trimming cut 0 bases from V and 6 bases from J; bases unmatched to any gene: 2. The CDR3 has 13 residues. The CDR3 DNA is TGTGCCAGCAGCTTGGGGACAGGGAGCGAGCAGTACTTC. It is translated as CASSLGTGSEQYF.

The chain recombines TRBV7-8 with TRBJ1-3; 7 nucleotides agree with TRBD1. The CDR3 contains 16 residues. CDR1 is SGHVS and CDR2 is FQNEAQ in the germline V gene. The V gene end was trimmed by 4 bases and the J gene end by 0 bases; junction bases not matched to a gene: 6. CDR3 residues: CASSSRTGDSGNTIYF. The CDR3 nucleotides are TGTGCCAGCAGCTCGAGGACAGGCGACTCTGGAAACACCATATATTTT.

This chain links TRBV4-1 with TRBJ1-1; tentatively, D is TRBD1 (6 bases). The germline V and J ends were trimmed by 4 bases and 5 bases, with 11 bases remaining between them. Germline V gives CDR1 MGHRA, CDR2 YSYEKL. This CDR3 region has 13 residues. CDR3 amino acids: CASSRDQGTEAFF. CDR3 DNA: TGCGCCAGCAGCCGAGATCAGGGGACTGAAGCTTTCTTT.

The V call is TRBV7-3, the J call TRBJ2-3; weak D call: TRBD1 (5 bases). Trimming cost V 4 bases and J 5 bases, with 10 bases left between them. The CDR3 extends over 13 amino acids. The germline V gene encodes CDR1 SGHTA and CDR2 FQGTGA. The CDR3 nucleotides are TGTGCCAGCAGCTCCACAACAGGAGATACGCAGTATTTT. Translating gives CASSSTTGDTQYF.

The sample holds a few counts of this clone. The chain is built from TRBV28 and TRBJ2-5; D is ambiguous. Trimming pared 1 base from V and 6 bases from J, leaving 15 bases between. The CDR3 has 15 amino acids. The germline V gene encodes CDR1 MDHEN and CDR2 SYDVKM. The chain's CDR3 is CASSLFGLVQKTQYF. In DNA form, the CDR3 reads TGTGCCAGCAGTTTATTCGGTCTAGTGCAGAAGACCCAGTACTTC.

The chain recombines TRBV7-8 with TRBJ2-3, with 8 bases identical to TRBD2. CDR1 is SGHVS and CDR2 is FQNEAQ in the germline V gene. The CDR3 extends over 16 amino acids. Trimming removed 1 base from V and 0 bases from J; junction bases left unmatched: 3. CDR3: CASSLVAGGSTDTQYF. The DNA of the CDR3 is TGTGCCAGCAGCTTAGTCGCGGGGGGAAGCACAGATACGCAGTATTTT.